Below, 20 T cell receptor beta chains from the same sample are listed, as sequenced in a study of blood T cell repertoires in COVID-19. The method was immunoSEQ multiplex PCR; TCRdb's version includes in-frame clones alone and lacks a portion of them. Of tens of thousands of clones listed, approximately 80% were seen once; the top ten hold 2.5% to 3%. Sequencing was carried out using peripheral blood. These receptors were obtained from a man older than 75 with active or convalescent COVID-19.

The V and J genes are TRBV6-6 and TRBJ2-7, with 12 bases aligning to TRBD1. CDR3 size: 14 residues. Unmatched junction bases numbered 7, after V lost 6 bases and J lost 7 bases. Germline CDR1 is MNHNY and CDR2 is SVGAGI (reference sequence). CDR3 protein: CASSPGQGAREQYF. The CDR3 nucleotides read TGTGCCAGCAGCCCGGGACAGGGGGCGCGGGAGCAGTACTTC.

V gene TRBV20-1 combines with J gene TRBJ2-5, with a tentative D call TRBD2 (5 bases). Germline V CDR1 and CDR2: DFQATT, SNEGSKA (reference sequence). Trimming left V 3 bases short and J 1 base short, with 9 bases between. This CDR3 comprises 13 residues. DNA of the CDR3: TGCAGTGCTAGTTTAAGCGGCCAAGAGACCCAGTACTTC. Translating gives CSASLSGQETQYF.

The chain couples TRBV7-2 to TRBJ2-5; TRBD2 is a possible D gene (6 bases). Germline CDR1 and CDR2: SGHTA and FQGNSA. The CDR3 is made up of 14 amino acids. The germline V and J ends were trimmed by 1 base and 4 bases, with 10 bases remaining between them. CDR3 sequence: CASSLGRGSETQYF. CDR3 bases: TGTGCCAGCAGCTTAGGCCGGGGGTCAGAGACCCAGTACTTC.

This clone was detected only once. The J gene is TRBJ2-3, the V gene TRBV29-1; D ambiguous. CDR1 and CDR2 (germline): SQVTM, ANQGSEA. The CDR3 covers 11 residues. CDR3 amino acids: CNVSVADTQYF. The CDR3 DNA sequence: TGCAACGTATCAGTGGCAGATACGCAGTATTTT.

CDR3 in DNA: TGCAGCGTTGAAGCTAGCGGGAGGAATACCTACGAGCAGTACTTC. It encodes CSVEASGRNTYEQYF. The chain couples TRBV29-1 to TRBJ2-7; TRBD2 aligns across 11 bases. CDR3 length: 15 residues. CDR1 SQVTM and CDR2 ANQGSEA come from the germline V gene. The ends lost 1 base at V and 2 bases at J; junction bases unmatched: 4.

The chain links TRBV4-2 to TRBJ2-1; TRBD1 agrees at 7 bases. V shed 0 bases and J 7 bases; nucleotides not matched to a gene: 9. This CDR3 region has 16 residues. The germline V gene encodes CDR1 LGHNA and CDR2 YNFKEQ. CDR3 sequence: CASSQEPGQRNNEQFF. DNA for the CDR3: TGTGCCAGCAGCCAAGAACCGGGACAGAGAAATAATGAGCAGTTCTTC.

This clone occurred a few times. The CDR3 sequence: CASSLDLSGGSYEQYF. The CDR3 DNA reads TGCGCCAGCAGCTTGGACCTCAGCGGGGGATCCTACGAGCAGTACTTC. The chain recombines TRBV5-1 with TRBJ2-7, with TRBD2 identical over 8 bases. Germline lookup yields CDR1 SGHRS and CDR2 YFSETQ. The CDR3 contains 16 residues. With 0 bases clipped from V and 1 base from J, the junction kept 6 bases outside the gene matches.

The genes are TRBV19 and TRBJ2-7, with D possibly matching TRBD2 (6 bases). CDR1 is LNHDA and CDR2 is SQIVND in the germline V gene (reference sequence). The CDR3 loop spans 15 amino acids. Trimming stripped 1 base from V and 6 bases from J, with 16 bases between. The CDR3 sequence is CASSIGGGKTVEQYF. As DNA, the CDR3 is TGTGCCAGTAGTATAGGTGGCGGGAAGACTGTCGAGCAGTACTTC.

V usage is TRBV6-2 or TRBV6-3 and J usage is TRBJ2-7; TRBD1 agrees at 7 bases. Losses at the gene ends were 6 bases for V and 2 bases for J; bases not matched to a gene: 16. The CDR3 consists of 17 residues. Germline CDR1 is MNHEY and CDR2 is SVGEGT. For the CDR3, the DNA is TGTGCCAGCAGGCCTCCCGGGGTGGACAGGTCGGCCTACGAGCAGTACTTC. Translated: CASRPPGVDRSAYEQYF.

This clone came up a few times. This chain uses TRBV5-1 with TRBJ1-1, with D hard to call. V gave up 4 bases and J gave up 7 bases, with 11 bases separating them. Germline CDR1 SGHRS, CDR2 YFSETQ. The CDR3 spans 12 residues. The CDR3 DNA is TGCGCCAGCAGCGTGGACCGCAGTGAAGCTTTCTTT. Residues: CASSVDRSEAFF. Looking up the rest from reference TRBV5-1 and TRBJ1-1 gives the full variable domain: KAGVTQTPRYLIKTRGQQVTLSCSPISGHRSVSWYQQTPGQGLQFLFEYFSETQRNKGNFPGRFSGRQFSNSRSEMNVSTLELGDSALYLCASSVDRSEAFFGQGTRLTVV.

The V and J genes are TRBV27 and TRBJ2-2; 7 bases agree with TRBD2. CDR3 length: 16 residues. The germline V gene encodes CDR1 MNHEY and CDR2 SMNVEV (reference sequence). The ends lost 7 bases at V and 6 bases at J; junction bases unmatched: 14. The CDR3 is CASNPWGGRNAGELFF. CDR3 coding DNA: TGTGCCAGCAATCCTTGGGGAGGGAGAAATGCCGGGGAGCTGTTTTTT.

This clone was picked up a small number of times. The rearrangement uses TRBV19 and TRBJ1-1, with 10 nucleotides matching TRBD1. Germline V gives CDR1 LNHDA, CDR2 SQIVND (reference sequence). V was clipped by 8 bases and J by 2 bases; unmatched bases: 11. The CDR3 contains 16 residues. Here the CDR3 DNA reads TGTGCCAGTCATTTCGGGACAGGGGTTGTAAACACTGAAGCTTTCTTT. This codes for CASHFGTGVVNTEAFF.

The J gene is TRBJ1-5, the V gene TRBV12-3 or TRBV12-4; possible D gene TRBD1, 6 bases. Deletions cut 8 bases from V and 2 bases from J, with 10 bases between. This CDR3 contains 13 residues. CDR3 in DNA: TGTGCCAGCCAACAGGGCCGCAATCAGCCCCAGCATTTT. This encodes CASQQGRNQPQHF.

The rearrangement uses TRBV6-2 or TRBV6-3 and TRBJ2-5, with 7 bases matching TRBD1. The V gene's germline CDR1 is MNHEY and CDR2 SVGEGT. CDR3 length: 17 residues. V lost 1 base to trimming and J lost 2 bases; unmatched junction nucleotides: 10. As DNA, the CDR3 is TGTGCCAGCAGTTACTTGCCCGGGACAGTGGGGCAAGAGACCCAGTACTTC. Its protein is CASSYLPGTVGQETQYF.

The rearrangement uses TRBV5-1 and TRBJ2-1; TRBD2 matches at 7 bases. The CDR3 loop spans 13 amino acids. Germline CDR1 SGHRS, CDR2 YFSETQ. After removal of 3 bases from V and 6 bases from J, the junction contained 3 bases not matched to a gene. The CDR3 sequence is CASSWGGSNEQFF. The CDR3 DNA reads TGCGCCAGCAGCTGGGGGGGTAGCAATGAGCAGTTCTTC.

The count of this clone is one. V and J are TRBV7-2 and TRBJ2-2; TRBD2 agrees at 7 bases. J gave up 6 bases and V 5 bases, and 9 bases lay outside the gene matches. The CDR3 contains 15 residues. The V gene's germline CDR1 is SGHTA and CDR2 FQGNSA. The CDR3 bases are TGTGCCAGCAGCCCCAGCGGGGCGCGCGCCGGGGAGCTGTTTTTT. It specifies CASSPSGARAGELFF. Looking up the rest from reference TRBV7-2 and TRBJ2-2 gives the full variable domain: GAGVSQSPSNKVTEKGKDVELRCDPISGHTALYWYRQSLGQGLEFLIYFQGNSAPDKSGLPSDRFSAERTGGSVSTLTIQRTQQEDSAVYLCASSPSGARAGELFFGEGSRLTVL.

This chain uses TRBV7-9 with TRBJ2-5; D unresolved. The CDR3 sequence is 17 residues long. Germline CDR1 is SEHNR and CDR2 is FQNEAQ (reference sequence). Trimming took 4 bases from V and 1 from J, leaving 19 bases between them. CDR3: CASSYPLYSSIQETQYF. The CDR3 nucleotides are TGTGCCAGCAGCTATCCTTTGTACAGCTCTATCCAAGAGACCCAGTACTTC.

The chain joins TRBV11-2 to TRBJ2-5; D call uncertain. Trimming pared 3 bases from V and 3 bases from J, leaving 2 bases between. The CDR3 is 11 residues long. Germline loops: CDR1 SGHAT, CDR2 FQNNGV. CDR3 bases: TGTGCCAGCAGCTTCGAAGAGACCCAGTACTTC. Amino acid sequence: CASSFEETQYF.

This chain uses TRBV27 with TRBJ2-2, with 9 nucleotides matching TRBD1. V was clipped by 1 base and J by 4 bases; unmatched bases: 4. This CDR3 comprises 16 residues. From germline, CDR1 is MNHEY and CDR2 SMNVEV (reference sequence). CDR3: CASSLLTGGGTGELFF. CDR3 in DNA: TGTGCCAGCAGTTTATTGACAGGGGGAGGCACCGGGGAGCTGTTTTTT.

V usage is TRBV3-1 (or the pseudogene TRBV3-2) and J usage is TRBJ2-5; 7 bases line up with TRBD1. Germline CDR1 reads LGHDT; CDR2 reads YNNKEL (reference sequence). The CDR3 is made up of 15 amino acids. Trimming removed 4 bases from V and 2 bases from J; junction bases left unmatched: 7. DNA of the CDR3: TGTGCCAGCAGCCTACAGACAGGGCAACAAGAGACCCAGTACTTC. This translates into CASSLQTGQQETQYF.